This T cell receptor (beta chain) was profiled in a study of blood T cell repertoires in COVID-19 (dated by TCRdb to between 2020 and 2021). About the study as a whole: The collaborator samples originated in the United States, Italy and Spain and spanned the acute and convalescent phases of COVID-19. The repertoires were released in a freely available public database meant as a resource for research on the immune response to SARS-CoV-2. Where HLA class I and class II types were available, the types were taken from metadata supplied by the sample provider, not from assay-based typing. Sample metadata almost always included a de-identified subject ID, COVID-19 status, age in years and sex. The material from the prospective study consisted of cDNA or gDNA derived from T cells, B-cell-depleted T cells, or PBMCs. The dataset comprised deeply sampled blood TCRbeta repertoires from subjects exposed to, actively infected with, or recovered from COVID-19. Samples were obtained from the ongoing ImmuneRACE study (first 160 participants) and from 1,200 or so subjects provided by 6 global collaborators. On the study overall, not on this receptor specifically: The amount of clinical and demographic metadata varied by source and participant and was provided uncurated.

TCRbeta CDR3 regions were amplified from genomic DNA using the immunoSEQ Assay, a bias-controlled multiplex PCR. Per the source publication's procedure: Within the assay, amplification of reference gene primers was used to estimate how many nucleated cells each sample contained. To quantify the absolute abundance of each unique TCRbeta CDR3 rearrangement, sequence reads were collapsed and filtered. Productive Simpson clonality was computed per sample as the square root of Simpson's diversity index over productive rearrangements. Held by TCRdb, this immuneACCESS table contains in-frame sequences only and omits some clones. Under half of the omission traces to an unresolved V gene where checked; the cause of the rest is unknown. For V, J and clone size, that table is used; D and trimming come from the DNA. In this sample the table shows under 300,000 clones, around nine tenths of which occur a single time. Roughly 1.9% of the sample belongs to the ten largest clones.

Participants in the prospective study were enrolled through a virtual design, were aged roughly 18 to 100 years, and lived in roughly 25 United States geographic areas. In the prospective study, participants were assigned to cohorts based on the clinical history participants reported in a screening survey and a study questionnaire. ImmuneRACE Cohort 3 recovered participants were defined by two consecutive negative NP/OP PCR tests, healthcare professional clearance, or symptom resolution. Each participant in the prospective study had whole blood, serum and a nasopharyngeal or oropharyngeal swab collected by mobile phlebotomists. Participants in the prospective study had the option to provide additional blood draws and questionnaires over a roughly 2-month period. Before DNA extraction, prospective study blood samples were shipped either frozen or at room temperature. V sheds 8 bases and J sheds 9 bases, leaving 11 bases between their ends. The CDR3, from cysteine to phenylalanine, totals 10 residues. The CDR3 DNA has 30 bases and is translated from base 1. According to the germline V gene, CDR1 reads MNHEY and CDR2 reads SVGAGI.

Regarding this clone: What this receptor recognizes is not known. Base qualities are not recorded, but no much larger clone differs from it by a single base.

In this chain, TRBV6-5 is recombined with TRBJ2-7, with no confident D gene call. The TCR sequence derives from a woman aged 55 to 70 who had recovered from COVID-19. Sequencing was performed on PBMCs or T cells enriched from blood (not recorded which). The CDR3: CASQEVSQYF. Here is the DNA: TGTGCCAGCCAAGAGGTTTCGCAGTACTTC.